This is a list of T cell receptor beta chains from one sample in a study of blood T cell repertoires in COVID-19. The repertoire was sequenced with immunoSEQ multiplex PCR; TCRdb's copy has only in-frame clones and lacks some. The sample yields approximately 63,000 clones, around 90% seen once. Sequencing used peripheral blood. The receptors come from an elderly woman with active COVID-19. Both conserved end residues are part of each CDR3. D genes are given only for firm matches. The size entry is marked missing in some rows and otherwise reads once, few, many or a size class.

CDR3 protein | CDR3 DNA | D gene | J gene | clone size | V gene
CASSVGSHNGGEQYF | TGTGCCAGCAGCGTCGGCTCTCATAACGGGGGGGAGCAGTACTTC | TRBD2 | TRBJ2-7 | - | TRBV11-2
CASSTSIGNTQYF | TGTGCCAGCAGCACCAGTATCGGGAATACGCAGTATTTT | - | TRBJ2-3 | - | TRBV7-8
CASSVLAGNHYNEQFF | TGTGCCAGCAGCGTACTAGCGGGTAACCATTACAATGAGCAGTTCTTC | TRBD2 | TRBJ2-1 | - | TRBV9
CASSQDIRLAGGNEQFF | TGTGCCAGCAGCCAAGATATCCGGCTAGCGGGGGGAAATGAGCAGTTCTTC | TRBD2 | TRBJ2-1 | - | TRBV3-1/TRBV3-2
CASADRGTAGANVLTF | TGTGCCAGCGCCGACAGGGGAACTGCTGGGGCCAACGTCCTGACTTTC | TRBD1 | TRBJ2-6 | - | TRBV2
CASSQESLTANYGYTF | TGTGCCAGCAGCCAAGAATCCTTGACAGCTAACTATGGCTACACCTTC | - | TRBJ1-2 | - | TRBV4-2
CASSLSGGVGDTQYF | TGTGCCAGCAGCTTAAGTGGGGGGGTCGGGGATACGCAGTATTTT | TRBD2 | TRBJ2-3 | - | TRBV5-8
CATSDSQTDRDYEQYF | TGTGCCACCAGTGATTCCCAGACCGACAGGGACTACGAGCAGTACTTC | TRBD1 | TRBJ2-7 | once | TRBV24-1
CASSPQLNTEAFF | TGTGCCAGCAGCCCACAGTTGAACACTGAAGCTTTCTTT | - | TRBJ1-1 | - | TRBV7-2
CASSKPGTGVGQPQHF | TGTGCCAGCAGCAAGCCAGGGACAGGGGTGGGTCAGCCCCAGCATTTT | TRBD1 | TRBJ1-5 | once | TRBV28
CASSRSGQSNQPQHF | TGTGCCAGCAGCCGATCCGGACAGAGCAATCAGCCCCAGCATTTT | - | TRBJ1-5 | - | TRBV7-9
CASSELGVASRADTQYF | TGTGCCAGCAGCGAATTAGGGGTGGCCTCCCGAGCAGATACGCAGTATTTT | - | TRBJ2-3 | once | TRBV5-6
CASSMGLGNQPQHF | TGTGCCAGTAGTATGGGACTCGGCAATCAGCCCCAGCATTTT | - | TRBJ1-5 | - | TRBV19
CASRPGIQSHNEQFF | TGCGCCAGCAGACCAGGGATTCAATCACACAATGAGCAGTTCTTC | - | TRBJ2-1 | - | TRBV5-1
CASSVEGRKNTEAFF | TGTGCCAGCAGCGTAGAGGGGCGGAAGAACACTGAAGCTTTCTTT | - | TRBJ1-1 | - | TRBV13
CASSKQGSYNEQFF | TGTGCCAGCAGCAAACAGGGTTCCTACAATGAGCAGTTCTTC | - | TRBJ2-1 | - | TRBV2
CSVGERGLSYEQYF | TGCAGCGTTGGGGAACGGGGACTCTCCTACGAGCAGTACTTC | - | TRBJ2-7 | - | TRBV29-1
CASSVGPGYQETQYF | TGTGCCAGCAGCGTAGGACCCGGGTACCAAGAGACCCAGTACTTC | - | TRBJ2-5 | - | TRBV9
CASSLLTGNYGYTF | TGTGCCAGCAGTTTACTAACAGGGAACTATGGCTACACCTTC | - | TRBJ1-2 | - | TRBV28
CASSSPGEGYGYTF | TGTGCCAGCAGCTCCCCGGGAGAGGGCTATGGCTACACCTTC | - | TRBJ1-2 | - | TRBV7-3
CASSPPGFGTGELFF | TGTGCCAGCAGCCCCCCGGGGTTCGGCACCGGGGAGCTGTTTTTT | - | TRBJ2-2 | few | TRBV11-2
CASSPLAQGSQYF | TGTGCCAGCAGTCCACTAGCCCAGGGTTCGCAGTATTTT | - | TRBJ2-3 | once | TRBV5-6
CASSLEGTGSATQYF | TGTGCCAGCAGCTTAGAGGGGACAGGGTCGGCTACGCAGTATTTT | TRBD1 | TRBJ2-3 | - | TRBV7-2
CASSPPGLAGGSLQYF | TGCGCCAGCAGCCCTCCGGGACTAGCGGGGGGGTCCCTTCAGTACTTC | TRBD2 | TRBJ2-5 | - | TRBV5-1
CASSETGAGNNSPLHF | TGTGCCAGCAGCGAAACAGGGGCCGGCAATAACTCACCCCTCCACTTT | TRBD1 | TRBJ1-6 | - | TRBV2
CAWSVLTVAFF | TGTGCCTGGAGTGTATTGACTGTAGCTTTCTTT | - | TRBJ1-1 | - | TRBV30
CASSLFPSGDTDTQYF | TGTGCCAGCAGCTTGTTCCCTAGCGGTGACACAGATACGCAGTATTTT | TRBD2 | TRBJ2-3 | - | TRBV5-6
CASSGQGRYSNQPQHF | TGTGCCAGCAGCGGACAGGGTCGCTATAGCAATCAGCCCCAGCATTTT | TRBD1 | TRBJ1-5 | - | TRBV6-2/TRBV6-3
CASSPDYQNNEQFF | TGTGCCAGCAGTCCCGACTACCAAAACAATGAGCAGTTCTTC | - | TRBJ2-1 | - | TRBV6-4
CASRITGNFGELFF | TGTGCCAGCAGGATAACAGGGAACTTTGGGGAGCTGTTTTTT | - | TRBJ2-2 | - | TRBV9
CASSPSRGGDRTDTQYF | TGTGCCAGCTCACCCTCGCGGGGGGGGGATCGCACAGATACGCAGTATTTT | TRBD2 | TRBJ2-3 | - | TRBV18
CASSAVAQETQYF | TGTGCCAGCAGCGCGGTTGCCCAAGAGACCCAGTACTTC | - | TRBJ2-5 | - | TRBV7-3
CASSLNMAGVNSPLHF | TGTGCCAGCAGCTTAAATATGGCAGGGGTTAATTCACCCCTCCACTTT | - | TRBJ1-6 | - | TRBV11-2
CATTTGVIYEQYF | TGTGCCACCACGACAGGGGTAATCTACGAGCAGTACTTC | TRBD1 | TRBJ2-7 | - | TRBV6-5
CASSRTGPRNEKLFF | TGTGCCAGCAGCCGGACAGGTCCCCGGAATGAAAAACTGTTTTTT | TRBD1 | TRBJ1-4 | - | TRBV7-2
CAIRRQGATYEQYF | TGTGCCATCAGGAGACAGGGGGCGACCTACGAGCAGTACTTC | TRBD1 | TRBJ2-7 | - | TRBV10-3
CASSLGGGGPYGYTF | TGTGCCAGCAGTTTGGGGGGAGGGGGGCCCTATGGCTACACCTTC | - | TRBJ1-2 | few | TRBV28
CASSRDWSYEQYF | TGTGCCAGCTCAAGGGACTGGTCCTACGAGCAGTACTTC | - | TRBJ2-7 | few | TRBV18
CASSLTGDRADTQYF | TGTGCCAGCAGCCTTACGGGGGATCGCGCAGATACGCAGTATTTT | - | TRBJ2-3 | once | TRBV7-9
CASSSSGGDYNEQFF | TGTGCCAGTAGCTCTAGCGGGGGGGATTACAATGAGCAGTTCTTC | TRBD2 | TRBJ2-1 | - | TRBV19
CASRSQEGLGEQYF | TGTGCCAGCAGATCCCAGGAGGGCTTGGGAGAGCAGTACTTC | - | TRBJ2-7 | - | TRBV27
CASSLESLAAGVNEQFF | TGTGCCAGCAGCTTAGAGAGTCTAGCGGCTGGGGTGAATGAGCAGTTCTTC | TRBD2 | TRBJ2-1 | - | TRBV7-2
CASSLLSSFFNEQFF | TGCGCCAGCAGCCTGCTTTCTAGCTTTTTCAATGAGCAGTTCTTC | - | TRBJ2-1 | - | TRBV4-1
CASSLQLDTQYF | TGTGCCAGTAGTCTCCAGTTGGATACGCAGTATTTT | - | TRBJ2-3 | - | TRBV19
CAISAGESGYGYTF | TGTGCCATCAGTGCAGGGGAGTCGGGCTATGGCTACACCTTC | - | TRBJ1-2 | - | TRBV10-3
CASSSTGFNEQFF | TGTGCCAGCAGCTCTACAGGGTTCAATGAGCAGTTCTTC | - | TRBJ2-1 | - | TRBV7-9
CASSVSTSGNTIYF | TGTGCCAGCAGCGTGAGCACCTCTGGAAACACCATATATTTT | - | TRBJ1-3 | - | TRBV9
CASGLERGSTDTQYF | TGTGCTAGTGGTTTGGAGCGGGGGAGCACAGATACGCAGTATTTT | TRBD2 | TRBJ2-3 | - | TRBV12-5
CASSSAGQNNSPLHF | TGTGCCAGCAGTTCCGCGGGACAGAATAATTCACCCCTCCACTTT | TRBD1 | TRBJ1-6 | - | TRBV28
CATSTTASGGADTQYF | TGTGCCACCAGCACCACGGCTAGCGGGGGGGCAGATACGCAGTATTTT | TRBD2 | TRBJ2-3 | few | TRBV24-1
CASSQRSGGFNEKLFF | TGTGCCAGCAGTCAAAGGTCCGGGGGATTTAATGAAAAACTGTTTTTT | - | TRBJ1-4 | once | TRBV28
CASSGGTDHEQYF | TGTGCCAGCAGCGGCGGGACAGACCACGAGCAGTACTTC | - | TRBJ2-7 | - | TRBV5-4
CASSPPGLTGTEAFF | TGTGCCAGCTCACCACCGGGCTTAACAGGAACTGAAGCTTTCTTT | - | TRBJ1-1 | - | TRBV18
CASSLGLAGGTGELFF | TGTGCCAGCAGCTTAGGGCTAGCGGGAGGTACCGGGGAGCTGTTTTTT | TRBD2 | TRBJ2-2 | - | TRBV7-3